The TCR beta chain under discussion was sequenced for a study of OX40 agonist ivuxolimab in advanced cancers. Across the study: Earlier treatment with anti-PD-1, anti-PD-L1 or anti-CTLA-4 was permitted, and 35% to 40% had received some. Broader study findings: CD4+ and CD8+ blood T cells expanded clonally by week 6 at 0.1 to 3.0 mg/kg.

On this clone: Its antigen is undetermined.

Only in-frame clones appear in the TCRdb table, and some are missing; sequencing was by immunoSEQ multiplex PCR. The sample has 50,000 to 65,000 clones; around 90% are singletons. CDR1 is LNHDA, CDR2 SQIVND, per germline (reference sequence). The CDR3 spans 12 residues. Trimming shortened V by 4 bases and J by 8 bases, and 11 bases separated the two germline ends. This chain connects TRBV19 to TRBJ1-1, with a possible D match to TRBD1 (5 bases). The sample here was CD4+ or CD8+ T cells sorted from blood, taken in a trial of the OX40 agonist ivuxolimab. This sequence was found in an adult with an advanced solid tumor such as melanoma, head and neck, liver or kidney cancer. CDR3 nucleotides: TGTGCCAGTAGTACTCAGGGACCCGAAGCTTTCTTT. Amino acid sequence: CASSTQGPEAFF.